The 20 T cell receptor beta chains listed next were all sequenced from one sample in a study of cytomegalovirus exposure and HLA in healthy donors. This table comes from immunoSEQ multiplex PCR, and its TCRdb copy is limited to in-frame clones, with some not included. The table records about 240,000 clones, approximately 86% of them present only once. Material: PBMCs. Receptor source: a woman aged 25 to 45 in good health and CMV-seropositive.

The genes are TRBV5-8 and TRBJ1-5; TRBD1 agrees at 8 bases. This CDR3 comprises 15 residues. Trimming removed 1 base from V and 7 bases from J; junction bases left unmatched: 7. Germline V gene data show CDR1 as SGHTS and CDR2 as YDEGEE. This CDR3 reads CASSLWSGGWQPQHF. The CDR3 nucleotides are TGTGCCAGCAGCTTGTGGTCAGGGGGCTGGCAGCCCCAGCATTTT.

CDR3 sequence (DNA): TGTGCCAGCAGCTGGGGGTTCGGGGGGGCCTACGAGCAGTACTTC. This gives the protein CASSWGFGGAYEQYF. The V gene is TRBV7-8, the J gene TRBJ2-7; 8 bases map to TRBD2. Germline V gives CDR1 SGHVS, CDR2 FQNEAQ. The CDR3 runs to 15 residues. Unmatched junction bases numbered 7, after V lost 4 bases and J lost 2 bases.

The V and J genes are TRBV28 and TRBJ2-7; possible D gene TRBD2, 6 bases. CDR3 length equals 13 residues. From germline, CDR1 is MDHEN and CDR2 SYDVKM. Trimming pared 8 bases from V and 5 bases from J, leaving 16 bases between. This CDR3 is CASREPVSDEQYF. CDR3 nucleotides: TGTGCCAGCCGGGAGCCCGTCTCGGACGAGCAGTACTTC.

In DNA form, the CDR3 reads TGTGCCAGCAGCTTAACGGGACTAGCCTACAATGAGCAGTTCTTC. Translated: CASSLTGLAYNEQFF. The chain is built from TRBV7-3 and TRBJ2-1, with TRBD2 matching 8 bases. This CDR3 has 15 amino acids. V shed 0 bases and J 2 bases; nucleotides not matched to a gene: 0. In germline, CDR1 is SGHTA, CDR2 FQGTGA.

The V and J genes are TRBV28 and TRBJ2-1; 12 nucleotides line up with TRBD2. Germline trimming cut 6 bases from V and 4 bases from J; bases unmatched to any gene: 4. Germline V gives CDR1 MDHEN, CDR2 SYDVKM. There are 15 residues in the CDR3. CDR3 nucleotides: TGTGCCAGCAGCCGTACTAGCGGGAGGTACAATGAGCAGTTCTTC. It is translated as CASSRTSGRYNEQFF.

The genes are TRBV6-5 and TRBJ2-7, with D hard to call. Germline CDR1 and CDR2: MNHEY and SVGAGI. V dropped 6 bases and J dropped 2 bases, with 11 bases sitting between them. The CDR3 is made up of 13 amino acids. The CDR3 region is CASRLSFTYEQYF. CDR3 nucleotide sequence: TGTGCCAGCAGACTCTCTTTTACCTACGAGCAGTACTTC.

The chain joins TRBV19 to TRBJ1-2; D is ambiguous. Deletions cut 1 base from V and 0 bases from J, with 12 bases between. The CDR3 spans 16 residues. Germline V lookup: CDR1 LNHDA, CDR2 SQIVND (reference sequence). In nucleotides, the CDR3 is TGTGCCAGTAGTATAGTTAGAACGGGAGCTAACTATGGCTACACCTTC. Translation gives CASSIVRTGANYGYTF.

The CDR3 coding sequence is TGTGCCAGCAGCCCGTCTAGCGAAAATTCCTACGAGCAGTACTTC. Amino acids: CASSPSSENSYEQYF. This chain uses TRBV9 with TRBJ2-7; D may be TRBD2 (6 bases). In germline, CDR1 is SGDLS, CDR2 YYNGEE. The CDR3 is made up of 15 amino acids. Trimming took off 4 bases at V and 1 base at J, with 15 bases between the two ends.

This chain connects TRBV11-2 to TRBJ2-1; D possibly corresponds to TRBD2 (5 bases). The CDR3 runs 16 residues. The V and J ends lost 7 bases and 2 bases respectively, with 18 bases between them. Germline CDR1 and CDR2: SGHAT and FQNNGV. The CDR3 bases are TGTGCCAGCAATCCCTCGGCGGGTGGGGCCTACAATGAGCAGTTCTTC. Its translation: CASNPSAGGAYNEQFF.

The V gene is TRBV12-5, the J gene TRBJ1-1; D possibly corresponds to TRBD1 (6 bases). Looked up from germline, CDR1 is LGHNT and CDR2 is FRNRAP. The CDR3 has 14 residues. Between the trimmed V and J ends, which lost 8 bases and 5 bases, there was a span of 18 bases. The CDR3 sequence: CASLRAGVRTEAFF. The DNA for the CDR3 is TGTGCTAGTCTAAGGGCAGGGGTAAGGACTGAAGCTTTCTTT.

J is TRBJ2-5 and V is TRBV19; 8 nucleotides match TRBD1. Losses at the gene ends were 5 bases for V and 2 bases for J; bases not matched to a gene: 4. This CDR3 has 14 amino acids. Germline V gene lookup returns CDR1 LNHDA and CDR2 SQIVND (reference sequence). The CDR3 sequence: CASSPRQGQETQYF. Written as DNA, the CDR3 is TGTGCCAGTAGTCCGAGACAGGGGCAAGAGACCCAGTACTTC. Based on the CDR3 plus reference TRBV19 and TRBJ2-5, the full variable domain is DGGITQSPKYLFRKEGQNVTLSCEQNLNHDAMYWYRQDPGQGLRLIYYSQIVNDFQKGDIAEGYSVSREKKESFPLTVTSAQKNPTAFYLCASSPRQGQETQYFGPGTRLLVL.

V gene TRBV5-4 combines with J gene TRBJ2-7; D is uncertain. The CDR3 has 14 amino acids. V dropped 2 bases and J dropped 0 bases, with 9 bases sitting between them. The germline V gene has CDR1 SGHNT and CDR2 YYREEE (reference sequence). CDR3 protein: CASSFGATSYEQYF. The DNA of the CDR3 is TGTGCCAGCAGCTTCGGAGCGACCTCCTACGAGCAGTACTTC.

The table lists this clone with a count of one. The V gene is TRBV6-1, the J gene TRBJ1-2, with a weak D call TRBD1 (6 bases). V was cut by 5 bases and J by 5 bases, with 18 bases left in between. Germline CDR1 MNHNS, CDR2 SASEGT. The CDR3 length is 15 residues. DNA of the CDR3: TGTGCCAGCAGTCGACAGAGGGACACTGAGTATGGCTACACCTTC. This codes for CASSRQRDTEYGYTF.

The rearrangement joins TRBV27 to TRBJ2-1, with D perhaps TRBD2 (6 bases). In germline, CDR1 is MNHEY, CDR2 SMNVEV (reference sequence). This CDR3 has 14 residues. With 4 bases removed from V and 5 bases from J, the gap between germline ends came to 12 bases. CDR3 sequence reads: CASSYLPGDNEQFF. DNA of the CDR3: TGTGCCAGCAGTTACCTCCCGGGGGACAATGAGCAGTTCTTC.

The chain couples TRBV29-1 to TRBJ1-4; 9 positions agree with TRBD1. The CDR3 is made up of 13 amino acids. V was pared by 7 bases and J by 7 bases, with 7 bases of the junction left unmatched. Germline CDR1 reads SQVTM; CDR2 reads ANQGSEA. CDR3 nucleotide sequence: TGCAGCGCCAGGACAGGGGTGGGTGAAAAACTGTTTTTT. It is translated as CSARTGVGEKLFF.

The rearrangement links TRBV25-1 to TRBJ1-1; 8 positions match TRBD1. The germline V gene encodes CDR1 MGHDK and CDR2 SYGVNS. J was trimmed by 1 base and V by 7 bases; bases with no gene match: 8. CDR3 length equals 15 residues. The CDR3 nucleotides read TGTGCCAGCAATAGGACAGGGCGGAGGAACACTGAAGCTTTCTTT. Translating gives CASNRTGRRNTEAFF.

This clone was seen only a few times. The chain employs TRBV11-2 and TRBJ1-2; D is perhaps TRBD1 (6 bases). Trimming took off 2 bases at V and 4 bases at J, with 8 bases between the two ends. The CDR3 has 13 residues. CDR1 and CDR2 (germline): SGHAT, FQNNGV. DNA for the CDR3: TGTGCCAGCAGCTTAACAGGGTCCTATGGCTACACCTTC. This codes for CASSLTGSYGYTF.

DNA for the CDR3: TGTGCCAGCAGCGTGAGAGGGGAGGGCACCGGGGAGCTGTTTTTT. Translation: CASSVRGEGTGELFF. The chain links TRBV9 to TRBJ2-2, with 7 positions matching TRBD2. This CDR3 has 15 amino acids. CDR1 and CDR2 (germline): SGDLS, YYNGEE. The J segment lost 4 bases and the V segment lost 2 bases, leaving 5 bases of the junction unmatched. The whole variable domain, remainder taken from reference TRBV9 and TRBJ2-2, is DSGVTQTPKHLITATGQRVTLRCSPRSGDLSVYWYQQSLDQGLQFLIQYYNGEERAKGNILERFSAQQFPDLHSELNLSSLELGDSALYFCASSVRGEGTGELFFGEGSRLTVL.

The chain links TRBV28 to TRBJ1-3; weak D call: TRBD1 (6 bases). The CDR3 spans 14 residues. The V gene lost 4 bases and the J gene lost 0 bases, with 7 bases spanning the gap. Germline CDR1 reads MDHEN; CDR2 reads SYDVKM. The CDR3 region is CASSSGDSGNTIYF. The CDR3, as DNA: TGTGCCAGCAGTTCAGGGGACTCTGGAAACACCATATATTTT.

The rearrangement joins TRBV2 to TRBJ1-2; D is unresolved. CDR3 length: 13 amino acids. The germline gives CDR1 SNHLY, CDR2 FYNNEI. Deletions cut 6 bases from V and 8 bases from J, with 16 bases between. The CDR3 DNA reads TGTGCCAGCAGGAGGGATCCCAACACGGGCTACACCTTC. This codes for CASRRDPNTGYTF.